These 6 T cell receptor beta chains came from one sample sequenced in a study of OX40 agonist ivuxolimab in advanced cancers. The assay was immunoSEQ multiplex PCR, and TCRdb's table has in-frame clones only and misses some. The data show 70,000 or so clones, 80% seen once. The starting material was CD4+ or CD8+ T cells sorted from blood, obtained in a trial of the OX40 agonist ivuxolimab. The receptors derive from an adult with an advanced solid tumor such as melanoma, head and neck, liver or kidney cancer.

The J gene is TRBJ2-3, the V gene TRBV7-7; D gene ambiguous. V lost 5 bases and J lost 0, with 6 bases in between. The CDR3 length is 13 residues. The germline CDR1 and CDR2 sequences are SSHAT and FNYEAQ (reference sequence). The DNA of the CDR3 is TGTGCCAGCAGCGCCCTTAGCACAGATACGCAGTATTTT. Its translation is CASSALSTDTQYF.

The V and J genes are TRBV28 and TRBJ2-7; 11 bases map to TRBD1. This CDR3 comprises 16 residues. The V and J ends lost 5 bases and 3 bases, in that order; junction bases with no gene match: 9. Germline V gene data show CDR1 as MDHEN and CDR2 as SYDVKM. DNA for the CDR3: TGTGCCAGCAGTCGGACAGGGGGCGGCGTAAACTACGAGCAGTACTTC. Translated: CASSRTGGGVNYEQYF. Combining the CDR3 with reference TRBV28 and TRBJ2-7 gives the whole variable domain DVKVTQSSRYLVKRTGEKVFLECVQDMDHENMFWYRQDPGLGLRLIYFSYDVKMKEKGDIPEGYSVSREKKERFSLILESASTNQTSMYLCASSRTGGGVNYEQYFGPGTRLTVT.

The rearrangement joins TRBV6-6 to TRBJ2-7; weak D call: TRBD2 (6 bases). CDR1 and CDR2 from the germline V gene are MNHNY and SVGAGI (reference sequence). Trimming stripped 6 bases from V and 1 base from J, with 16 bases between. CDR3 length equals 15 residues. Here the CDR3 DNA reads TGTGCCAGCAGGGAAAGGCCGGGGGTGTCCTACGAGCAGTACTTC. Its protein is CASRERPGVSYEQYF.

The chain uses TRBV5-8 and TRBJ2-7; TRBD1 agrees at 7 bases. Per the germline V gene, CDR1 is SGHTS and CDR2 is YDEGEE. This CDR3 spans 13 amino acids. V gave up 4 bases and J gave up 2 bases; unmatched junction bases: 3. CDR3 residues: CASSRTGPYEQYF. CDR3 nucleotide sequence: TGTGCCAGCAGCCGGACAGGCCCCTACGAGCAGTACTTC.

The chain joins TRBV2 to TRBJ1-5, with TRBD1 matching 8 bases. The trim removed 3 bases at V and 5 bases at J, leaving 6 bases unmatched. The CDR3 totals 15 residues. The germline V gene encodes CDR1 SNHLY and CDR2 FYNNEI. In DNA, the CDR3 is TGTGCCAGCAGTGACCCCAGGGGGCCCCATCAGCCCCAGCATTTT. This gives the protein CASSDPRGPHQPQHF.

This clone was seen once. The chain is built from TRBV5-4 and TRBJ2-3, with 7 bases matching TRBD2. J lost 2 bases, V lost 6 bases, and 9 bases had no gene match. This CDR3 contains 15 residues. CDR1 SGHNT and CDR2 YYREEE come from the germline V gene (reference sequence). CDR3 protein: CASTGPRGVTDTQYF. Here the CDR3 DNA reads TGTGCCAGCACCGGCCCCCGGGGGGTCACAGATACGCAGTATTTT.